This T cell receptor (beta chain) was observed in a study of blood T cell repertoires in COVID-19. Study in general: Italy, Spain and the United States were the sources of the convalescent and acute COVID-19 samples.

Methods used by the authors: Estimation of nucleated cell counts relied on the amplification of reference gene primers. Only in-frame clones appear in the TCRdb table, and some are missing; sequencing was by immunoSEQ multiplex PCR. D and trimming come from the DNA, and the V and J calls and clone size come from that table. This sample yields 150,000 to 200,000 clones, of which around four fifths are seen a single time; around a fifth belongs to the top ten. Germline CDR1 LNHDA, CDR2 SQIVND (reference sequence). V shed 5 bases and J 3 bases; nucleotides not matched to a gene: 10. This CDR3 contains 15 residues.

The chain employs TRBV19 and TRBJ2-7; 7 nucleotides line up with TRBD1. The receptor comes from a woman of 80 years or more with acute or convalescent COVID-19. The sequenced sample consisted of peripheral blood. Here the CDR3 reads CASSEAGTAVYEQYF. CDR3 sequence (DNA): TGTGCCAGTAGTGAAGCCGGGACAGCCGTCTACGAGCAGTACTTC.